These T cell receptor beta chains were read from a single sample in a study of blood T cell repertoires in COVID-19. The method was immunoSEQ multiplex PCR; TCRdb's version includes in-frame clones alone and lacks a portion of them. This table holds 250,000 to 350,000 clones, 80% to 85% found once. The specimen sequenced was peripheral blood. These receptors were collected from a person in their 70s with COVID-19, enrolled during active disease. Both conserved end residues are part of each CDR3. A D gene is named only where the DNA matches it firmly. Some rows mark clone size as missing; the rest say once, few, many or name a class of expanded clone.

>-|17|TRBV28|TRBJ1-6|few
CASSFSQGPSNNSPLHF
TGTGCCAGCAGTTTTTCACAGGGCCCCTCAAATAATTCACCCCTCCACTTT
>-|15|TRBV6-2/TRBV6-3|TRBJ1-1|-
CASSYSRGGTTEAFF
TGTGCCAGCAGTTACTCGAGGGGGGGGACCACTGAAGCTTTCTTT
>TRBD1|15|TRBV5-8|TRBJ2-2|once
CASSLRTGVTGELFF
TGTGCCAGCAGCTTGAGGACAGGGGTCACCGGGGAGCTGTTTTTT
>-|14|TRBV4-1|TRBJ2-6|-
CASSQGGGANVLTF
TGCGCCAGCAGCCAAGGAGGTGGGGCCAACGTCCTGACTTTC
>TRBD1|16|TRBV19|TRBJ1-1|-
CASSARDRGRNTEAFF
TGTGCCAGTAGTGCCCGGGACAGGGGACGGAACACTGAAGCTTTCTTT
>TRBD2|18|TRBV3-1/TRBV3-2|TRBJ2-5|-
CASSQDLGAGSSGETQYF
TGTGCCAGCAGCCAAGATCTGGGAGCGGGATCCTCAGGAGAGACCCAGTACTTC
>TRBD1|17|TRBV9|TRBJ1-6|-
CASSDTLQGQANSPLHF
TGTGCCAGCAGTGACACGCTACAGGGACAGGCTAATTCACCCCTCCACTTT
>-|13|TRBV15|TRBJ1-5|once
CATSLTGNQPQHF
TGTGCCACCAGTTTGACAGGCAATCAGCCCCAGCATTTT
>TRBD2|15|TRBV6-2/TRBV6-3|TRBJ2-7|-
CASSYRASGFSEQYF
TGTGCCAGCAGTTACCGGGCTAGCGGGTTTTCCGAGCAGTACTTC
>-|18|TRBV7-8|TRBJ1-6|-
CASSLMGAGVSYNSPLHF
TGTGCCAGCAGCTTAATGGGGGCTGGGGTTTCCTATAATTCACCCCTCCACTTT
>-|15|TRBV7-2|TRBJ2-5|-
CASSLGGGGMETQYF
TGTGCCAGCAGCTTAGGTGGAGGGGGCATGGAGACCCAGTACTTC
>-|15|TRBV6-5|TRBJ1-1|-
CASSYRGLGNTEAFF
TGTGCCAGCAGTTATCGAGGGTTAGGGAACACTGAAGCTTTCTTT
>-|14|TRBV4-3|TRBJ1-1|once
CASSQDNRKTEAFF
TGCGCCAGCAGCCAAGATAACAGGAAGACTGAAGCTTTCTTT
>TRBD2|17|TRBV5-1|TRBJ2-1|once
CASSYNLRTSGSNEQFF
TGCGCCAGCAGCTACAACCTTCGGACTAGCGGGAGTAATGAGCAGTTCTTC
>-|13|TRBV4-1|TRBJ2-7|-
CASSRGQSYEQYF
TGCGCCAGCAGCCGCGGACAGAGCTACGAGCAGTACTTC
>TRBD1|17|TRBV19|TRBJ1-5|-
CASSIVRAGQGNQPQHF
TGTGCCAGTAGTATTGTTCGGGCGGGACAGGGCAATCAGCCCCAGCATTTT
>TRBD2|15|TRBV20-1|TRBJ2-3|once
CSASLREGMTDTQYF
TGCAGTGCTAGTTTGCGGGAGGGAATGACAGATACGCAGTATTTT
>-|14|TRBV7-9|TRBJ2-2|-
CASSLAPTTGELFF
TGTGCCAGCAGCTTAGCGCCGACTACCGGGGAGCTGTTTTTT
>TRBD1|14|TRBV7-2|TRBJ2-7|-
CASSLDRGRDEQYF
TGTGCCAGCAGCTTAGACAGGGGGAGAGACGAGCAGTACTTC
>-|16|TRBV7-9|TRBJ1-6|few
CASSLRSGSNNSPLHF
TGTGCCAGCAGCTTAAGGTCGGGGAGTAATAATTCACCCCTCCACTTT
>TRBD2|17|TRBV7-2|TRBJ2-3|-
CASSLAVAGGATDTQYF
TGTGCCAGCAGCTTAGCTGTGGCGGGGGGAGCCACAGATACGCAGTATTTT
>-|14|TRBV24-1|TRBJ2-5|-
CATSDPRQAETQYF
TGTGCCACCAGTGATCCCAGACAGGCCGAGACCCAGTACTTC
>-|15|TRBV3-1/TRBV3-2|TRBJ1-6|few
CASSHRTGLNSPLHF
TGTGCCAGCAGCCACCGAACGGGTCTCAATTCACCCCTCCACTTT
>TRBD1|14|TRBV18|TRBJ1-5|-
CASSPGQHNQPQHF
TGTGCCAGCTCACCGGGACAGCACAATCAGCCCCAGCATTTT
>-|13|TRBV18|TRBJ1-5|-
CASSPSQGEPQHF
TGTGCCAGCTCACCGTCACAGGGAGAGCCCCAGCATTTT
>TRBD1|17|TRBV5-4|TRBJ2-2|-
CASSLFGGQLNTGELFF
TGTGCCAGCAGCTTGTTTGGGGGACAGTTGAACACCGGGGAGCTGTTTTTT
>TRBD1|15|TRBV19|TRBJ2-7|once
CASSTGALPSYEQYF
TGTGCCAGTAGCACAGGGGCACTACCCTCCTACGAGCAGTACTTC
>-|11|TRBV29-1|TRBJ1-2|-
CSVEGRGSYTF
TGCAGCGTTGAAGGGAGGGGAAGCTACACCTTC
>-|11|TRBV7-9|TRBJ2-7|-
CASSLGQEQYF
TGTGCCAGCAGCTTAGGTCAAGAGCAGTACTTC
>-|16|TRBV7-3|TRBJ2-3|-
CASSPFGGHSADTQYF
TGTGCCAGCAGCCCCTTTGGGGGACACAGCGCAGATACGCAGTATTTT
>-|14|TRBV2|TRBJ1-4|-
CASSEVGMNEKLFF
TGTGCCAGCAGTGAGGTCGGGATGAATGAAAAACTGTTTTTT
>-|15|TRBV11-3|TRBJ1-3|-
CASSLTGSTGNTIYF
TGTGCCAGCAGCTTAACTGGGAGCACTGGAAACACCATATATTTT
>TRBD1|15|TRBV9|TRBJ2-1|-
CASSASTGGDNEQFF
TGTGCCAGCAGCGCGTCGACAGGGGGGGACAATGAGCAGTTCTTC
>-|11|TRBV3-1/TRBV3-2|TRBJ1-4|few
CASRRGEKLFF
TGTGCCAGCAGGCGGGGTGAAAAACTGTTTTTT
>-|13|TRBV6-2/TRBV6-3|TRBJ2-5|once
CASSFTGQETQYF
TGTGCCAGCAGTTTCACAGGACAAGAGACCCAGTACTTC
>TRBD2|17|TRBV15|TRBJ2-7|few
CATSRISGTSGAYEQYF
TGTGCCACCAGCAGAATCTCCGGGACTAGCGGGGCATACGAGCAGTACTTC
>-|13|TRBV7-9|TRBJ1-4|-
CASSSPLQGQLFF
TGTGCCAGCAGCTCCCCCCTACAGGGACAACTGTTTTTT
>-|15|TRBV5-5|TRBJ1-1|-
CASSLNRPLNTEAFF
TGTGCCAGCAGCTTGAACAGACCACTGAACACTGAAGCTTTCTTT
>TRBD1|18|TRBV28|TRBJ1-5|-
CASSFPGQGGVSNQPQHF
TGTGCCAGCAGTTTTCCGGGACAGGGGGGGGTTAGCAATCAGCCCCAGCATTTT
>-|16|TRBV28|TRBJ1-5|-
CASSLGAGGRNQPQHF
TGTGCCAGCAGTTTAGGGGCCGGCGGTCGCAATCAGCCCCAGCATTTT